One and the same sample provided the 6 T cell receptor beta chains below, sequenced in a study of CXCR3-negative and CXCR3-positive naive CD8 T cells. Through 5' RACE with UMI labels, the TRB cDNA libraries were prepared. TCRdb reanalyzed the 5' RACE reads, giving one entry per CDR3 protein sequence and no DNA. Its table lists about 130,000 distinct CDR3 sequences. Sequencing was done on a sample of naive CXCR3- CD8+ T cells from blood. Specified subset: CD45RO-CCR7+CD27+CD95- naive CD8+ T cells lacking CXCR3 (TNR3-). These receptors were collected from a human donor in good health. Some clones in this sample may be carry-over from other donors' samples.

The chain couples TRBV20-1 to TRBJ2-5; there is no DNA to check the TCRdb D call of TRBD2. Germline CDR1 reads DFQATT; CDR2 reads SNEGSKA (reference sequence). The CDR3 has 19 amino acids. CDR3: CSARDLGGGGERPGETQYF.

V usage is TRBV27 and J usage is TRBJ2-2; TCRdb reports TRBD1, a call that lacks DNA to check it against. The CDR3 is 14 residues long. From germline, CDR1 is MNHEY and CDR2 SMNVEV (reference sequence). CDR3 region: CATLKQGTTGELFF.

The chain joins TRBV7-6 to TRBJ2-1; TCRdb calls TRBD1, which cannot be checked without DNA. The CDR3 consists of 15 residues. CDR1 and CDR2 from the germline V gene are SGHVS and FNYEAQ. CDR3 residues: CASSLGWGDYNEQFF.

This chain's CDR3 is CASSLSGGLYGYTF. V usage is TRBV13 and J usage is TRBJ1-2; absent DNA, TCRdb's TRBD1 call cannot be checked. The germline V gene encodes CDR1 PRHDT and CDR2 FYEKMQ (reference sequence). The CDR3 loop spans 14 amino acids.

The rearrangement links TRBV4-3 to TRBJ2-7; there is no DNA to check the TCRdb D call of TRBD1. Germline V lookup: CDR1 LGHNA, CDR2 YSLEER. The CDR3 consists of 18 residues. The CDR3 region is CASSQERSVGGYSYEQYF.

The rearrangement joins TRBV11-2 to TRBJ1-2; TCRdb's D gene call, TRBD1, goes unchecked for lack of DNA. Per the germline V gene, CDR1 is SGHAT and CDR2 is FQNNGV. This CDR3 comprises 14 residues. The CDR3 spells CASSLGAGSYGYTF.